This TCR beta chain appears in the sequencing data of a study of OX40 agonist ivuxolimab in advanced cancers. Turning to the study itself: In this trial design, patients received ivuxolimab intravenously at 0.01 to 10 mg/kg every 2 weeks.

Whole-study findings and limits: Mean expanded clone counts were higher in CD8+ than CD4+ T cells.

Profiled with immunoSEQ multiplex PCR; TCRdb holds only in-frame clones, not every one. The sample contains over 20,000 clones, about 83% of which appear only once. This CDR3 spans 12 amino acids. From germline, CDR1 is SGHTA and CDR2 FQGNSA. Trimming took off 2 bases at V and 9 bases at J, with 8 bases between the two ends. Comment on this clone: Its antigen is still unknown.

This clonotype was obtained from an adult with an advanced solid tumor such as melanoma, head and neck, liver or kidney cancer. V and J are TRBV7-2 and TRBJ2-1, with D possibly being TRBD1 (5 bases). This specimen was CD4+ or CD8+ T cells sorted from blood, taken in a trial of the OX40 agonist ivuxolimab. CDR3 nucleotides: TGTGCCAGCAGCTTATTGGGGCTTGAGCAGTTCTTC. The encoded protein is CASSLLGLEQFF.